Listed below are T cell receptor beta chains from one sample, sequenced in a study of blood T cell repertoires in COVID-19. Sequencing was performed with immunoSEQ multiplex PCR; in TCRdb, only in-frame clones are kept and a portion is missing. The sample records about 280,000 clones, approximately 86% being singletons. The sample was peripheral blood. The receptor source for this set is a woman in her 70s with COVID-19, enrolled during active disease. CDR3s include the opening cysteine and the closing phenylalanine or tryptophan. The D gene is left open where the match is weak. The size field is filled for only some rows; it gives once, few, many or a size class.

J	D	length	V	size	CDR3	DNA
TRBJ1-2	NA	13	TRBV5-1	NA	CASSPGVDYGYTF	TGCGCCAGCAGCCCAGGGGTGGACTATGGCTACACCTTC
TRBJ2-1	NA	12	TRBV10-3	once	CAIRGSNNEQFF	TGTGCCATCCGGGGAAGCAACAATGAGCAGTTCTTC
TRBJ1-5	NA	14	TRBV24-1	NA	CATSDPGNNQPQHF	TGTGCCACCAGTGATCCAGGTAACAATCAGCCCCAGCATTTT
TRBJ1-5	TRBD1	19	TRBV7-8	NA	CASSLVDRGRGYSNQPQHF	TGTGCCAGCAGCTTAGTAGACAGGGGGCGAGGGTATAGCAATCAGCCCCAGCATTTT
TRBJ1-1	NA	12	TRBV2	NA	CASRQGSTEAFF	TGTGCCAGCAGACAGGGTTCCACTGAAGCTTTCTTT
TRBJ2-1	NA	15	TRBV19	NA	CASSMGRTSYNEQFF	TGTGCCAGTAGTATGGGGCGGACATCGTACAATGAGCAGTTCTTC
TRBJ2-7	NA	14	TRBV25-1	NA	CASSEVDSSYEQYF	TGTGCCAGCAGTGAAGTTGACAGTTCCTACGAGCAGTACTTC
TRBJ1-5	TRBD1	13	TRBV30	NA	CAWSEDRGEPQHF	TGTGCCTGGAGCGAGGACAGGGGCGAGCCCCAGCATTTT
TRBJ2-2	TRBD2	17	TRBV7-2	NA	CASSLIRAGGRTGELFF	TGTGCCAGCAGCTTAATACGAGCGGGGGGTCGAACCGGGGAGCTGTTTTTT
TRBJ2-3	NA	14	TRBV19	NA	CASSIDRDTDTQYF	TGTGCCAGTAGTATAGACAGGGACACAGATACGCAGTATTTT
TRBJ1-4	NA	13	TRBV12-3/TRBV12-4	NA	CASTYRVREKLFF	TGTGCCAGCACCTACAGGGTTCGGGAAAAACTGTTTTTT
TRBJ1-1	NA	11	TRBV7-6	NA	CASRRETEAFF	TGTGCCAGCAGGCGGGAGACTGAAGCTTTCTTT
TRBJ2-7	NA	15	TRBV3-1/TRBV3-2	NA	CASSQGYLGAYEQYF	TGTGCCAGCAGCCAAGGGTATCTAGGAGCGTACGAGCAGTACTTC
TRBJ2-7	NA	12	TRBV30	NA	CAWSGQGFKQYF	TGTGCCTGGAGTGGCCAGGGCTTCAAGCAGTACTTC
TRBJ2-5	TRBD2	14	TRBV29-1	NA	CSVEGLAGKETQYF	TGCAGCGTTGAAGGCCTAGCGGGTAAAGAGACCCAGTACTTC
TRBJ2-7	TRBD2	13	TRBV10-3	NA	CAIATGGGYEQYF	TGTGCCATCGCGACTGGGGGGGGCTACGAGCAGTACTTC
TRBJ1-4	TRBD1	16	TRBV5-1	NA	CASSSAAGGTNEKLFF	TGCGCCAGCAGCTCAGCCGCAGGGGGAACTAATGAAAAACTGTTTTTT
TRBJ2-1	NA	15	TRBV9	NA	CASSVGALLNNEQFF	TGTGCCAGCAGCGTAGGGGCCCTCTTAAACAATGAGCAGTTCTTC
TRBJ1-1	NA	15	TRBV5-6	NA	CASSLGSVEGTEAFF	TGTGCCAGCAGCTTGGGTAGCGTAGAGGGAACTGAAGCTTTCTTT
TRBJ1-2	NA	15	TRBV6-5	NA	CASTHPRQGSAGYTF	TGTGCCAGCACCCACCCGAGGCAGGGCAGTGCTGGCTACACCTTC
TRBJ1-1	NA	13	TRBV27	NA	CASRGTSGTEAFF	TGTGCCAGCAGGGGGACATCTGGGACTGAAGCTTTCTTT
TRBJ1-6	NA	16	TRBV3-1/TRBV3-2	NA	CASSPDATEYNSPLHF	TGTGCCAGCAGCCCCGATGCGACTGAGTATAATTCACCCCTCCACTTT
TRBJ1-2	NA	16	TRBV9	NA	CASSVGSGGRYYGYTF	TGTGCCAGCAGCGTAGGATCGGGGGGGCGGTACTATGGCTACACCTTC
TRBJ1-3	TRBD1	14	TRBV10-2	NA	CASNQLGQGDTIYF	TGCGCCAGCAATCAACTCGGACAGGGTGACACCATATATTTT
TRBJ2-7	TRBD1	16	TRBV6-5	NA	CASSYSAAAGGYEQYF	TGTGCCAGCAGTTACTCGGCCGCGGCAGGGGGCTACGAGCAGTACTTC
TRBJ1-1	NA	13	TRBV2	NA	CASSVTGNTEAFF	TGTGCCAGCAGTGTTACAGGGAACACTGAAGCTTTCTTT
TRBJ2-2	NA	16	TRBV21-1	NA	CASSAGQGKDTGELFF	TGTGCCAGCAGCGCTGGACAGGGCAAGGACACCGGGGAGCTGTTTTTT
TRBJ2-7	TRBD2	15	TRBV19	NA	CASSIAGTTSYEQYF	TGTGCCAGTAGTATAGCCGGGACTACTTCTTACGAGCAGTACTTC
TRBJ1-2	TRBD1	14	TRBV5-1	many	CASSEPGTARGYTF	TGCGCCAGCAGCGAACCTGGGACAGCACGTGGCTACACCTTC
TRBJ2-4	TRBD2	18	TRBV3-1/TRBV3-2	NA	CASSQDFSSGGAKNIQYF	TGTGCCAGCAGCCAAGATTTCTCTAGCGGGGGTGCCAAAAACATTCAGTACTTC
TRBJ2-3	NA	14	TRBV2	NA	CASSPGTGTDTQYF	TGTGCCAGCAGCCCCGGTACGGGCACAGATACGCAGTATTTT
TRBJ2-3	NA	15	TRBV2	NA	CASSPGTHDTDTQYF	TGTGCCAGCAGTCCCGGGACTCATGACACAGATACGCAGTATTTT
TRBJ2-2	TRBD2	14	TRBV6-2/TRBV6-3	NA	CASSPGLATGELFF	TGTGCCAGCAGTCCCGGACTAGCAACCGGGGAGCTGTTTTTT
TRBJ1-2	TRBD1	16	TRBV7-2	NA	CASSLALQGIDYGYTF	TGTGCCAGCAGCTTAGCCCTACAGGGGATAGACTATGGCTACACCTTC
TRBJ2-1	TRBD1	12	TRBV27	NA	CASSGTVNEQFF	TGTGCCAGCAGTGGGACAGTTAATGAGCAGTTCTTC
TRBJ1-1	NA	11	TRBV18	NA	CLPEGGTEAFF	TGCCTACCGGAGGGCGGCACTGAAGCTTTCTTT
TRBJ1-2	NA	14	TRBV6-5	NA	CASGLSGLSYGYTF	TGTGCCAGCGGTTTATCAGGGCTCTCCTATGGCTACACCTTC
TRBJ2-2	NA	15	TRBV6-5	once	CASSYGGAIDGELFF	TGTGCCAGCAGTTACGGGGGGGCCATTGACGGGGAGCTGTTTTTT
TRBJ1-6	NA	15	TRBV9	NA	CASSGQGRDDSPLHF	TGTGCCAGCAGCGGGCAAGGGAGGGATGATTCACCCCTCCACTTT
TRBJ1-2	NA	16	TRBV24-1	NA	CATIPGRDTFPYGYTF	TGTGCCACCATCCCCGGCAGGGACACGTTTCCCTATGGCTACACCTTC
TRBJ1-1	TRBD1	15	TRBV4-3	NA	CASSQGGTGNTEAFF	TGCGCCAGCAGCCAAGGGGGGACAGGGAACACTGAAGCTTTCTTT
TRBJ2-3	NA	14	TRBV27	NA	CASISDSHTDTQYF	TGTGCCAGTATTTCAGACAGTCACACAGATACGCAGTATTTT
TRBJ1-1	NA	14	TRBV5-1	few	CASSLTVGGTEAFF	TGCGCCAGCAGCCTGACCGTCGGGGGCACTGAAGCTTTCTTT
TRBJ1-4	TRBD1	14	TRBV6-6	NA	CASSSDRVREKLFF	TGTGCCAGCAGTTCCGACAGGGTTCGGGAAAAACTGTTTTTT
TRBJ2-1	NA	15	TRBV4-3	NA	CASSQDPTGYNEQFF	TGCGCCAGCAGCCAAGACCCGACAGGCTACAATGAGCAGTTCTTC
TRBJ1-1	NA	13	TRBV2	NA	CASSLTVNTEAFF	TGTGCCAGCAGCCTAACAGTGAACACTGAAGCTTTCTTT
TRBJ1-6	NA	13	TRBV27	NA	CASSFRPPSPLHF	TGTGCCAGCAGTTTCAGGCCTCCCTCACCCCTCCACTTT
TRBJ2-3	NA	17	TRBV6-2/TRBV6-3	NA	CASSSYSGGLGTDTQYF	TGTGCCAGCAGTTCCTACTCCGGGGGTTTGGGCACAGATACGCAGTATTTT
TRBJ2-1	NA	13	TRBV7-3	few	CASSYTYRDEQFF	TGTGCCAGCAGCTACACATACCGGGATGAGCAGTTCTTC